The T cell receptor beta chain described here comes from a study of Tregs in tolerant kidney transplant recipients. CDR3 length: 16 residues. Sequencing was performed with immunoSEQ multiplex PCR; in TCRdb, only in-frame clones are kept and a portion is missing. The sample holds around 120,000 clones; 92% are singletons and the top ten take approximately 0.59%. The sequenced sample consisted of CD4+ T cells from blood. This TCR derives from a human donor in good health. This chain links TRBV7-5 with TRBJ2-1; TRBD2 is taken as the D call from the table, unchecked against the DNA. TRBV7-5 corresponds to a pseudogene. The CDR3 loop reads CVRSLVSSGRPNEQFF. CDR3 DNA: TGTGTCAGAAGCTTAGTTTCTAGCGGGAGACCCAATGAGCAGTTCTTC.